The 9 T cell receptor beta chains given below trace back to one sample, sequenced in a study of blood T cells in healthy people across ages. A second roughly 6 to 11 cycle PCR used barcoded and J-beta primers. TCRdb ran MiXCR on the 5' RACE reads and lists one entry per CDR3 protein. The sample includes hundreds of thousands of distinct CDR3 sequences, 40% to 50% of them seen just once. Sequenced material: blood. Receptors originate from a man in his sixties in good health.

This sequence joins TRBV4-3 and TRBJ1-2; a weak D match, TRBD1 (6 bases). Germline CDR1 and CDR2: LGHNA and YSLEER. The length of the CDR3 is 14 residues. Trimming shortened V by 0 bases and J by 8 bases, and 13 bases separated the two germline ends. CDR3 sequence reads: CASSQDVGAWGYTF. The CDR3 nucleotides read TGCGCCAGCAGCCAAGATGTGGGGGCCTGGGGCTACACCTTC.

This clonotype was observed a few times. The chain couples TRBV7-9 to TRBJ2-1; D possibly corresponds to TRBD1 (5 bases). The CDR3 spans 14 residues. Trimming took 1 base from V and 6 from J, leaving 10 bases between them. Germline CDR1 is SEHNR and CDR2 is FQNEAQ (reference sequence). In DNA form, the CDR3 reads TGTGCCAGCAGCTTAGAGTCACAGGTCAATGAGCAGTTCTTC. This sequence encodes CASSLESQVNEQFF.

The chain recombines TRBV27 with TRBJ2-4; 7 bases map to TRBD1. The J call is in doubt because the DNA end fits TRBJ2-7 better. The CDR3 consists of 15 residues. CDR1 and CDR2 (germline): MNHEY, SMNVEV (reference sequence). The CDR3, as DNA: TGTGCCAGCAGTTTATCGACGACAGGGATCCACGAGCAGTACTTC. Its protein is CASSLSTTGIHEQYF.

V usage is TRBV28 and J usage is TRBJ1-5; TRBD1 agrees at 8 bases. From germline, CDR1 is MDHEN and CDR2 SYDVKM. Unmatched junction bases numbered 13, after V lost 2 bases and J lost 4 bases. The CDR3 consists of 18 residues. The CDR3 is CASSLPQSGTGINQPQHF. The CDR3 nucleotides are TGTGCCAGCAGTTTACCGCAATCCGGGACAGGAATTAATCAGCCCCAGCATTTT.

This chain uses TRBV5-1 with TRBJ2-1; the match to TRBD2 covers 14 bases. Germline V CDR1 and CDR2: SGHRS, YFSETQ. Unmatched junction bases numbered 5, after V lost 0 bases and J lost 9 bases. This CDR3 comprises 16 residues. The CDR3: CASSLETSGGAGEQFF. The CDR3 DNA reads TGCGCCAGCAGCTTGGAGACTAGCGGGGGGGCCGGTGAGCAGTTCTTC.

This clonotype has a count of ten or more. In DNA form, the CDR3 reads TGTGCCAGCAGCAGGGACAGGAACACCGGGGAGCTGTTTTTT. Translating it yields CASSRDRNTGELFF. The chain carries TRBV7-2 and TRBJ2-2, with 7 nucleotides matching TRBD1. Germline CDR1 and CDR2: SGHTA and FQGNSA. The junction had 1 base not matched to a gene; V was cut back by 5 bases and J by 1 base. The CDR3 sequence is 14 residues long.

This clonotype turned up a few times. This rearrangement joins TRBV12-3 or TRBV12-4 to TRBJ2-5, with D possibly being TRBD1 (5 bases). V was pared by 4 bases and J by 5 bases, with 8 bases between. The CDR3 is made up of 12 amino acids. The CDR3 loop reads CASSWGRETQYF. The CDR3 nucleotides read TGTGCCAGCAGTTGGGGCAGGGAGACCCAGTACTTC.

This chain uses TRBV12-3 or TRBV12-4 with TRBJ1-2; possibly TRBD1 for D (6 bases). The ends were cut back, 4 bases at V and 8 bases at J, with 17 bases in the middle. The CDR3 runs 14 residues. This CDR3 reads CASSSDPGASGYTF. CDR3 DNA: TGTGCCAGCAGTTCCGACCCAGGGGCATCCGGCTACACCTTC.

The CDR3 protein is CASSRLRAVNEQYF. The CDR3 DNA follows: TGTGCCAGCAGTCGCCTAAGGGCAGTCAACGAGCAGTACTTC. The chain is built from TRBV28 and TRBJ2-7; no definite D call. CDR1 and CDR2 from the germline V gene are MDHEN and SYDVKM. The length of the CDR3 is 14 residues. V shed 5 bases and J shed 5 bases, with 16 bases lying between them. Together with reference TRBV28 and TRBJ2-7, the CDR3 gives the full variable domain: DVKVTQSSRYLVKRTGEKVFLECVQDMDHENMFWYRQDPGLGLRLIYFSYDVKMKEKGDIPEGYSVSREKKERFSLILESASTNQTSMYLCASSRLRAVNEQYFGPGTRLTVT.